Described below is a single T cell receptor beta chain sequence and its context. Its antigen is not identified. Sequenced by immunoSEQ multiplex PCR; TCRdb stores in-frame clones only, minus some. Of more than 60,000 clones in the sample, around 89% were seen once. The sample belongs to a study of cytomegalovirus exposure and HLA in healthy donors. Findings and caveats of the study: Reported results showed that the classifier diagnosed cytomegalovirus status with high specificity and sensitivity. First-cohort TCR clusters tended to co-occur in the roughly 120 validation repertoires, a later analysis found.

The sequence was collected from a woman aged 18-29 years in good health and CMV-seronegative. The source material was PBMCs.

CDR3 coding DNA: TGTGCCAGCCTACTAGCGGGGGGGAATGAGCAGTTCTTC. Translation gives CASLLAGGNEQFF. The chain uses TRBV11-2 and TRBJ2-1, with TRBD2 matching 13 bases. CDR3 length equals 13 residues. The germline V gene has CDR1 SGHAT and CDR2 FQNNGV. V was clipped by 8 bases and J by 7 bases; unmatched bases: 2.